This T cell receptor (beta chain) was identified during a study of T-cell reconstitution after alpha-beta-depleted transplantation in children. Unique molecular identifiers were incorporated during preparation of the TCRbeta library. TCRdb called the PCR reads again in MiXCR, with one record for every CDR3 protein. The table includes 150,000 to 200,000 distinct CDR3 sequences, roughly 14% detected once. Germline loops: CDR1 SGHAT, CDR2 FQNNGV. Trimming pared 1 base from V and 8 bases from J, leaving 15 bases between. This CDR3 region has 14 residues. The chain employs TRBV11-2 and TRBJ2-7; TRBD1 might be the D (5 bases). This sample comprised PBMCs from the stem cell graft donor, obtained from the stem cell graft. This TCR was recovered from a human donor who donated a stem cell graft to a child with acute lymphoblastic leukemia. For the CDR3, the DNA is TGTGCCAGCAGCTTAGGACGGACATTTTCCCAGCAGTACTTC. It specifies CASSLGRTFSQQYF. The variable domain in full, completed from reference TRBV11-2 and TRBJ2-7, reads EAGVAQSPRYKIIEKRQSVAFWCNPISGHATLYWYQQILGQGPKLLIQFQNNGVVDDSQLPKDRFSAERLKGVDSTLKIQPAKLEDSAVYLCASSLGRTFSQQYFGPGTRLTVT.